A single sample gave rise to the 30 T cell receptor beta chains below, sequenced in a study of shared clonotypes between healthy human individuals. Sequencing used immunoSEQ multiplex PCR; TCRdb keeps in-frame clones, though not all of them. This sample yields millions of clones, of which 85% to 95% are seen a single time; roughly 1% belongs to the top ten. The naive CD8 population came from CD45RO-negative cells selected for CCR7, without terminally differentiated effector memory CD45RA+ cells. The sample taken for sequencing was naive CD8+ T cells sorted from blood. These receptors originate from a man between 18 and 29 years old in good health.

As regards this clone: Within the sample, other DNA sequences also encode this same CDR3. The genes are TRBV30 and TRBJ2-7; D unresolved. The CDR3 is 13 amino acids. Trimming left V 0 bases short and J 3 bases short, with 9 bases between. Germline V gene sequence: CDR1 GTSNPN, CDR2 SVGIG (reference sequence). This CDR3 is CAWSVGVGYEQYF. CDR3 bases: TGTGCCTGGAGTGTTGGGGTTGGCTACGAGCAGTACTTC. Based on the CDR3 plus reference TRBV30 and TRBJ2-7, the full variable domain is SQTIHQWPATLVQPVGSPLSLECTVEGTSNPNLYWYRQAAGRGLQLLFYSVGIGQISSEVPQNLSASRPQDRQFILSSKKLLLSDSGFYLCAWSVGVGYEQYFGPGTRLTVT.

This clone was counted once. The V call is TRBV7-9, the J call TRBJ2-3, with TRBD1 identical over 7 bases. This CDR3 spans 15 amino acids. The germline V gene has CDR1 SEHNR and CDR2 FQNEAQ (reference sequence). The junction had 9 bases not matched to a gene; V was cut back by 5 bases and J by 4 bases. The CDR3 bases are TGTGCCAGCAGCCCTAGAGGGGGCGAGGCAGATACGCAGTATTTT. Translated: CASSPRGGEADTQYF. The complete variable domain, with remaining parts taken from reference TRBV7-9 and TRBJ2-3, reads DTGVSQNPRHKITKRGQNVTFRCDPISEHNRLYWYRQTLGQGPEFLTYFQNEAQLEKSRLLSDRFSAERPKGSFSTLEIQRTEQGDSAMYLCASSPRGGEADTQYFGPGTRLTVL.

The rearrangement links TRBV10-3 to TRBJ2-7; D remains unclear. This CDR3 is built from 11 residues. The V end was cut by 5 bases, the J end by 6 bases, with 8 bases between. Germline V lookup: CDR1 ENHRY, CDR2 SYGVKD. The CDR3 reads CAISSGSEQYF. The CDR3 DNA follows: TGTGCCATCAGTTCGGGTTCCGAGCAGTACTTC.

The V and J genes are TRBV5-4 and TRBJ2-1, with D tentatively TRBD1 (6 bases). Trimming shortened V by 0 bases and J by 7 bases, and 14 bases separated the two germline ends. This CDR3 is 15 amino acids long. Germline lookup yields CDR1 SGHNT and CDR2 YYREEE (reference sequence). DNA for the CDR3: TGTGCCAGCAGCTTGGACAGGGACCCTTCAAATGAGCAGTTCTTC. Protein product: CASSLDRDPSNEQFF.

Only one count was recorded for this clone. V usage is TRBV18 and J usage is TRBJ1-1; 10 nucleotides line up with TRBD1. This CDR3 has 17 amino acids. Germline CDR1 reads KGHSH; CDR2 reads LQKENI. V was pared by 4 bases and J by 0 bases, with 8 bases of the junction left unmatched. In DNA, the CDR3 is TGTGCCAGCTCACAGGACAGGGGGTACTTTATGAACACTGAAGCTTTCTTT. This sequence encodes CASSQDRGYFMNTEAFF.

This clone has a handful of counts. The J gene is TRBJ1-1, the V gene TRBV4-1, with unresolved D. The CDR3 is made up of 11 amino acids. Germline V gives CDR1 MGHRA, CDR2 YSYEKL. The germline V and J ends were trimmed by 5 bases and 1 base, with 2 bases remaining between them. The CDR3 DNA sequence: TGCGCCAGCAGCTGGAACACTGAAGCTTTCTTT. Translating gives CASSWNTEAFF.

As concerns this clone: The identical CDR3 is also encoded by other nucleotide sequences in the sample. The rearrangement links TRBV7-2 to TRBJ2-2; D gene unclear. Germline V gene data show CDR1 as SGHTA and CDR2 as FQGNSA. The CDR3 has 15 amino acids. Between the trimmed V and J ends, which lost 1 base and 0 bases, there was a span of 6 bases. CDR3 nucleotide sequence: TGTGCCAGCAGCTTAGTGGCAGCGAACACCGGGGAGCTGTTTTTT. Its translation is CASSLVAANTGELFF.

The V gene is TRBV27, the J gene TRBJ2-3, with 12 bases matching TRBD2. The ends lost 4 bases at V and 4 bases at J; junction bases unmatched: 9. This CDR3 has 17 residues. Germline V gene data show CDR1 as MNHEY and CDR2 as SMNVEV (reference sequence). This chain's CDR3 is CASSWGLAGGPADTQYF. CDR3 coding DNA: TGTGCCAGCAGTTGGGGTCTAGCGGGGGGGCCGGCAGATACGCAGTATTTT.

V is TRBV6-5 and J is TRBJ2-7; D not resolved. The CDR3 loop spans 12 amino acids. The V end lost 5 bases, the J end lost 4 bases, and 9 bases lay between the germline ends. Germline V gene lookup returns CDR1 MNHEY and CDR2 SVGAGI. CDR3: CASSGSRYEQYF. The CDR3 DNA reads TGTGCCAGCAGTGGGTCGAGGTACGAGCAGTACTTC.

The genes are TRBV6-1 and TRBJ2-7; no firm D call. The CDR3 loop spans 14 amino acids. The germline V gene has CDR1 MNHNS and CDR2 SASEGT. The V end was cut by 4 bases, the J end by 3 bases, with 13 bases between. CDR3 in DNA: TGTGCCAGCAGTGTATCCTCGTCCATCTACGAGCAGTACTTC. This translates into CASSVSSSIYEQYF.

This clone was found a few times. The CDR3 region is CASSEAWRALVYGYTF. The CDR3 nucleotides read TGTGCCAGCAGTGAAGCTTGGAGGGCGCTGGTCTATGGCTACACCTTC. This chain links TRBV6-1 with TRBJ1-2; D is ambiguous. With 0 bases removed from V and 4 bases from J, the gap between germline ends came to 15 bases. The CDR3 loop spans 16 amino acids. Germline V lookup: CDR1 MNHNS, CDR2 SASEGT.

With respect to this clone: This CDR3 is also generated by other DNA sequences in the sample. This chain uses TRBV27 with TRBJ2-7, with TRBD1 matching over 7 bases. The length of the CDR3 is 14 residues. Trimming took 4 bases from V and 2 from J; bases not matched to a gene: 5. Germline loops: CDR1 MNHEY, CDR2 SMNVEV (reference sequence). The CDR3 spells CASSWGQGAYEQYF. CDR3 DNA sequence: TGTGCCAGCAGTTGGGGTCAGGGGGCCTACGAGCAGTACTTC.

This sequence joins TRBV7-6 and TRBJ1-4; D unresolved. CDR1 is SGHVS and CDR2 is FNYEAQ in the germline V gene. The length of the CDR3 is 14 residues. Trimming cost V 5 bases and J 5 bases, with 12 bases left between them. The CDR3 DNA is TGTGCCAGCAGCGAAGGCGCCAGGAATGAAAAACTGTTTTTT. Translation: CASSEGARNEKLFF.

The sample holds one count of this clone. The rearrangement links TRBV4-3 to TRBJ2-1; TRBD2 is a possible D gene (6 bases). CDR1 is LGHNA and CDR2 is YSLEER in the germline V gene. CDR3 length: 15 residues. The V end lost 0 bases, the J end lost 6 bases, and 12 bases lay between the germline ends. CDR3 sequence: CASSQDMGGLNEQFF. CDR3 DNA: TGCGCCAGCAGCCAAGATATGGGGGGACTCAATGAGCAGTTCTTC.

The gene calls are TRBV5-4 and TRBJ1-2; 7 bases are a match to TRBD1. Per germline, CDR1 SGHNT and CDR2 YYREEE (reference sequence). The length of the CDR3 is 14 residues. With 0 bases clipped from V and 8 bases from J, the junction kept 7 bases outside the gene matches. CDR3 residues: CASSLAGGGLGYTF. The CDR3, as DNA: TGTGCCAGCAGCTTGGCCGGAGGGGGCTTAGGCTACACCTTC.

There are a few counts of this clone. The chain has TRBV5-6 and TRBJ1-1; D perhaps matches TRBD1 (5 bases). Trimming cost V 3 bases and J 0 bases, with 6 bases left between them. Germline V lookup: CDR1 SGHDT, CDR2 YYEEEE. CDR3 length: 13 residues. This CDR3 reads CASSSGVNTEAFF. CDR3 sequence (DNA): TGTGCCAGCAGCTCGGGGGTGAACACTGAAGCTTTCTTT.

The rearrangement joins TRBV6-6 to TRBJ1-3; no clear D gene. V shed 2 bases and J shed 1 base, with 6 bases lying between them. Germline V gene lookup returns CDR1 MNHNY and CDR2 SVGAGI (reference sequence). The CDR3 is 14 residues long. CDR3: CASSYASSGNTIYF. The CDR3 bases are TGTGCCAGCAGTTACGCATCTTCTGGAAACACCATATATTTT.

V gene TRBV1 combines with J gene TRBJ1-6. TRBV1 has pseudogene status. The CDR3 is 17 amino acids. The CDR3 reads CTSSQSLDGSYNSPLHF. For the CDR3, the DNA is TGCACCAGCAGCCAAAGCCTCGATGGCTCCTATAATTCACCCCTCCACTTT.

Comment on this clone: This specimen includes other DNA sequences encoding the same CDR3. V gene TRBV11-2 combines with J gene TRBJ2-7; D perhaps matches TRBD2 (6 bases). Germline V gene sequence: CDR1 SGHAT, CDR2 FQNNGV. This CDR3 contains 14 residues. The V end was cut by 3 bases, the J end by 0 bases, with 9 bases between. DNA of the CDR3: TGTGCCAGCAGCTTCGCGGGGCCCTCCTACGAGCAGTACTTC. This translates into CASSFAGPSYEQYF.

The rearrangement joins TRBV11-2 to TRBJ2-1, with D possibly called TRBD1 or TRBD2 (5 bases each). V lost 1 base, J lost 0 bases, and 10 bases lay in between. Germline lookup yields CDR1 SGHAT and CDR2 FQNNGV. CDR3 length equals 16 residues. In nucleotides, the CDR3 is TGTGCCAGCAGCTTAGTGGGGGTTTTCTCCTACAATGAGCAGTTCTTC. This encodes CASSLVGVFSYNEQFF. Filled out from reference TRBV11-2 and TRBJ2-1, the complete variable domain reads EAGVAQSPRYKIIEKRQSVAFWCNPISGHATLYWYQQILGQGPKLLIQFQNNGVVDDSQLPKDRFSAERLKGVDSTLKIQPAKLEDSAVYLCASSLVGVFSYNEQFFGPGTRLTVL.

The chain has TRBV11-2 and TRBJ2-7; perhaps TRBD1 as D (6 bases). Germline assignment: CDR1 SGHAT and CDR2 FQNNGV. Trimming stripped 5 bases from V and 0 bases from J, with 14 bases between. The CDR3 runs 15 residues. The CDR3 DNA sequence: TGTGCCAGCAGCCCAGACAGGCCGAGCTCCTACGAGCAGTACTTC. Its protein product is CASSPDRPSSYEQYF. The variable domain in full, completed from reference TRBV11-2 and TRBJ2-7, reads EAGVAQSPRYKIIEKRQSVAFWCNPISGHATLYWYQQILGQGPKLLIQFQNNGVVDDSQLPKDRFSAERLKGVDSTLKIQPAKLEDSAVYLCASSPDRPSSYEQYFGPGTRLTVT.

With respect to this clone: Other DNA sequences in this specimen translate into the identical CDR3. The rearrangement links TRBV5-6 to TRBJ1-4, with TRBD1 as a possible D gene (6 bases). V was clipped by 0 bases and J by 8 bases, with 8 bases between them. The CDR3 has 13 residues. CDR1 SGHDT and CDR2 YYEEEE come from the germline V gene. CDR3 bases: TGTGCCAGCAGCTTGGAAACAGGGGAAAAACTGTTTTTT. It is translated as CASSLETGEKLFF. Using reference TRBV5-6 and TRBJ1-4 for the parts outside the CDR3, the full variable domain is DAGVTQSPTHLIKTRGQQVTLRCSPKSGHDTVSWYQQALGQGPQFIFQYYEEEERQRGNFPDRFSGHQFPNYSSELNVNALLLGDSALYLCASSLETGEKLFFGSGTQLSVL.

The J gene is TRBJ2-6, the V gene TRBV5-4; D gene ambiguous. CDR1 SGHNT and CDR2 YYREEE come from the germline V gene (reference sequence). The CDR3 sequence is 15 residues long. Deletions cut 1 base from V and 3 bases from J, with 8 bases between. The CDR3 loop reads CASSLSGYGANVLTF. DNA of the CDR3: TGTGCCAGCAGCTTGTCTGGTTATGGGGCCAACGTCCTGACTTTC.

The chain links TRBV19 to TRBJ1-2; D not resolved. Germline V gene sequence: CDR1 LNHDA, CDR2 SQIVND (reference sequence). There are 14 residues in the CDR3. Trimming stripped 3 bases from V and 3 bases from J, with 11 bases between. CDR3 nucleotide sequence: TGTGCCAGTAGTATTGACGGAGAGCACTATGGCTACACCTTC. This sequence encodes CASSIDGEHYGYTF.

V usage is TRBV27 and J usage is TRBJ2-3, with D perhaps matching TRBD1 or TRBD2 (5 bases each). V shed 5 bases and J shed 2 bases, with 23 bases lying between them. The V gene's germline CDR1 is MNHEY and CDR2 SMNVEV (reference sequence). The CDR3 extends over 18 amino acids. CDR3 residues: CASSQRLPRGPPTDTQYF. The DNA for the CDR3 is TGTGCCAGCAGTCAGCGGCTCCCCCGGGGCCCTCCCACAGATACGCAGTATTTT.

This sequence joins TRBV11-2 and TRBJ1-1, with unresolved D. Trimming removed 5 bases from V and 3 bases from J, with 10 bases in between. CDR3 length: 13 amino acids. Looked up from germline, CDR1 is SGHAT and CDR2 is FQNNGV. The CDR3 is CASSPAGDTEAFF. The CDR3 nucleotides are TGTGCCAGCAGCCCAGCCGGGGACACTGAAGCTTTCTTT.

The chain is built from TRBV5-6 and TRBJ1-2; 9 nucleotides line up with TRBD1. The CDR3 length is 15 residues. Trimming took 4 bases from V and 8 from J; bases not matched to a gene: 12. CDR1 is SGHDT and CDR2 is YYEEEE in the germline V gene. The DNA of the CDR3 is TGTGCCAGCAGCGGGGTCGGGACAGGGCCGCCCGGCTACACCTTC. It codes for CASSGVGTGPPGYTF.

This rearrangement joins TRBV4-1 to TRBJ2-5, with 9 bases lining up with TRBD2. Germline loops: CDR1 MGHRA, CDR2 YSYEKL. The V segment lost 4 bases and the J segment 5 bases; nucleotides outside the gene matches: 5. The CDR3 extends over 14 amino acids. The CDR3 DNA reads as TGCGCCAGCAGCCGCGCTAGCGGGGTGGAGACCCAGTACTTC. Its translation: CASSRASGVETQYF.

A word on this clone: The junction does not match germline at one end; this may be a read error. This chain links TRBV5-1 with TRBJ1-2, with 7 bases fitting TRBD1. The CDR3 covers 14 residues. Germline V gene lookup returns CDR1 SGHRS and CDR2 YFSETQ. The CDR3 loop reads CASSPGTALYGCTF. The CDR3 DNA reads TGCGCCAGCAGCCCGGGGACAGCTCTATATGGCTGCACCTTC. The whole variable domain, remainder taken from reference TRBV5-1 and TRBJ1-2, is KAGVTQTPRYLIKTRGQQVTLSCSPISGHRSVSWYQQTPGQGLQFLFEYFSETQRNKGNFPGRFSGRQFSNSRSEMNVSTLELGDSALYLCASSPGTALYGCTFGSGTRLTVV.

The rearrangement links TRBV6-6 to TRBJ1-4; the D is unclear. Trimming cost V 2 bases and J 7 bases, with 5 bases left between them. The CDR3 sequence is 12 residues long. CDR1 and CDR2 (germline): MNHNY, SVGAGI (reference sequence). This CDR3 is CASSYDGEKLFF. CDR3 coding DNA: TGTGCCAGCAGTTACGACGGTGAAAAACTGTTTTTT.